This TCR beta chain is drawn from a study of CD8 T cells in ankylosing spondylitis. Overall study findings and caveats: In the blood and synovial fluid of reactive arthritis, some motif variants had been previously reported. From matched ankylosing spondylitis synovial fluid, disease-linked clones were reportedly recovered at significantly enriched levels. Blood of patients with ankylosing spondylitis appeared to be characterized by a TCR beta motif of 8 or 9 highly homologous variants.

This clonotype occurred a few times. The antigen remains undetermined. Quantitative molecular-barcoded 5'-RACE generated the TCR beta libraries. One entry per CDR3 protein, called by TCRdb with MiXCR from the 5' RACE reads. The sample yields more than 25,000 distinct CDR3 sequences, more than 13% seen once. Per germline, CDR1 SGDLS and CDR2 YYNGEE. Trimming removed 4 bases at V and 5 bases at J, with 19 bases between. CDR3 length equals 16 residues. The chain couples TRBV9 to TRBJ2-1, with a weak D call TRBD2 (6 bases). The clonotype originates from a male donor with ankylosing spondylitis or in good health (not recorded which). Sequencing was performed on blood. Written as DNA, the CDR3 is TGTGCCAGCAGCCCACGATTTGGCGGGAAACACAATGAGCAGTTCTTC. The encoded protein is CASSPRFGGKHNEQFF.